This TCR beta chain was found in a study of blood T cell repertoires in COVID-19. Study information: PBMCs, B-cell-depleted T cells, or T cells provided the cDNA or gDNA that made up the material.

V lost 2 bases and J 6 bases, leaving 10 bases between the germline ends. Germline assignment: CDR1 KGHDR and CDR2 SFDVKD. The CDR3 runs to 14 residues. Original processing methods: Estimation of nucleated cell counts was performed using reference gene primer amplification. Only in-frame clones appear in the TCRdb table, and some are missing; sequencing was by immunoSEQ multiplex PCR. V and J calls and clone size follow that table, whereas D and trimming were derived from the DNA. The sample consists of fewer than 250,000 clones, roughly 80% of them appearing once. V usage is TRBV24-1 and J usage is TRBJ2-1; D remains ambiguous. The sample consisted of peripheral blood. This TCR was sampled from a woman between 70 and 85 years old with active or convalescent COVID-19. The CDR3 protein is CATSDYGPLNEQFF. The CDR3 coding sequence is TGTGCCACCAGTGATTATGGCCCTCTCAATGAGCAGTTCTTC.